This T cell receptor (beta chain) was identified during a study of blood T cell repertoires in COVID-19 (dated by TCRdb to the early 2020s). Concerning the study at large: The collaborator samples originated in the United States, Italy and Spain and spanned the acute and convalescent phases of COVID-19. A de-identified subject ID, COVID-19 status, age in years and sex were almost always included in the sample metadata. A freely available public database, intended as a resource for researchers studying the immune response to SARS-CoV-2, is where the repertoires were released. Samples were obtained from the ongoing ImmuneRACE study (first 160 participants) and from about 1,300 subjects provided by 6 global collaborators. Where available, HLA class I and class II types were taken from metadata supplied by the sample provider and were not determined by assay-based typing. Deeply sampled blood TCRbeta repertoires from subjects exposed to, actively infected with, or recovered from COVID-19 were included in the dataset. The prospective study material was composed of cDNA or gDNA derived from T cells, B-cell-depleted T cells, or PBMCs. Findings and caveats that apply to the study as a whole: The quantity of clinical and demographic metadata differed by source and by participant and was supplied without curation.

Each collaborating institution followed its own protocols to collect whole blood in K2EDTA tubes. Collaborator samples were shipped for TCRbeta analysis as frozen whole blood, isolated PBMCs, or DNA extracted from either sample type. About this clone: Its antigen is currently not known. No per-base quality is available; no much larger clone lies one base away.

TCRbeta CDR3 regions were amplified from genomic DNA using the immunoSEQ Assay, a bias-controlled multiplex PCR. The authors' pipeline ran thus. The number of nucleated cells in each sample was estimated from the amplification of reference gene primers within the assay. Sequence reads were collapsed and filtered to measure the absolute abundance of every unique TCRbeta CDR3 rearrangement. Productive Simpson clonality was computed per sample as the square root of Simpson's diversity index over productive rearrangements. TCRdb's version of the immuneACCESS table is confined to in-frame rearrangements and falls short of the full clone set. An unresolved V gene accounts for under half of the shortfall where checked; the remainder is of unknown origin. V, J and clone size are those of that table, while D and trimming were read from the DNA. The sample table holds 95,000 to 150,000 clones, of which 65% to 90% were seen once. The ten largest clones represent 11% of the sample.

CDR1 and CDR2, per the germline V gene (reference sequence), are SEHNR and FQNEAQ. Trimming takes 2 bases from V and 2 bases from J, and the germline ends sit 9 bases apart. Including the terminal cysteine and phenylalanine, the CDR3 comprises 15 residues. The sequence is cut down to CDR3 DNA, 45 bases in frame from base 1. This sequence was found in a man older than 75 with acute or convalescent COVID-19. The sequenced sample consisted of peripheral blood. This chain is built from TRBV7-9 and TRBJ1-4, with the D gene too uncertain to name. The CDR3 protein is CASSLSRSTNEKLFF. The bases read TGTGCCAGCAGCTTAAGCAGGTCGACTAATGAAAAACTGTTTTTT.